This T cell receptor beta chain originates from a study of human T cells and chemical hapten exposure. Notes on the study in general: With regard to DPC sensitization, TCRs above 1 in 1000 frequency did not change.

This clonotype was observed many times. The antigen is undetermined. V lost 0 bases and J lost 0, with 6 bases in between. CDR3 size: 14 residues. Time point specified: healthy volunteer bleed at 6 weeks. Extraction of total RNA was performed on unfractionated whole blood. TCRdb used MiXCR to reprocess the RACE reads, holding one entry per CDR3 protein. This repertoire shows about 65,000 distinct CDR3 sequences, approximately 6.5% found once; its top ten account for around 3.4%. The clonotype comes from a female donor in good health. Some clones in this sample may be carry-over from other donors' samples. The V gene is TRBV12-3 or TRBV12-4, the J gene TRBJ2-7; no clear D gene. Sample: whole blood. CDR3 in DNA: TGTGCCAGCAGTTTAGCAGGCACCTCCTACGAGCAGTACTTC. It is translated as CASSLAGTSYEQYF.